The 30 T cell receptor beta chains listed next were all sequenced from one sample in a study of blood T cell repertoires in COVID-19. TCRdb's copy holds only in-frame clones and misses some; the assay was immunoSEQ multiplex PCR. The sample lists almost 90,000 clones, roughly 87% occurring once. Sequencing was done on a sample of peripheral blood. The receptors were sampled from a man aged 18 to 35 with COVID-19, enrolled during active disease.

The V and J genes are TRBV5-1 and TRBJ2-3, with 8 bases lining up with TRBD2. This CDR3 region has 15 residues. V dropped 4 bases and J dropped 5; count of bases not matched to a gene: 9. Germline lookup yields CDR1 SGHRS and CDR2 YFSETQ. The chain's CDR3 is CASSDESSGQDTQYF. For the CDR3, the DNA is TGCGCCAGCAGCGACGAATCTAGCGGGCAAGATACGCAGTATTTT.

The rearrangement joins TRBV9 to TRBJ2-1; 10 bases match TRBD1. The CDR3 is made up of 17 amino acids. V was clipped by 3 bases and J by 7 bases; unmatched bases: 13. The germline CDR1 and CDR2 sequences are SGDLS and YYNGEE. CDR3 sequence (DNA): TGTGCCAGCAGCGCACAAAACCGGGACAGGGGAAGGAATGAGCAGTTCTTC. Protein product: CASSAQNRDRGRNEQFF. Combining the CDR3 with reference TRBV9 and TRBJ2-1 gives the whole variable domain DSGVTQTPKHLITATGQRVTLRCSPRSGDLSVYWYQQSLDQGLQFLIQYYNGEERAKGNILERFSAQQFPDLHSELNLSSLELGDSALYFCASSAQNRDRGRNEQFFGPGTRLTVL.

CDR3 sequence: CASSRIRGALYNEQFF. Here the CDR3 DNA reads TGTGCCAGCAGCCGGATCCGGGGGGCTCTCTACAATGAGCAGTTCTTC. The rearrangement links TRBV3-1 (or the pseudogene TRBV3-2) to TRBJ2-1; perhaps TRBD2 as D (7 bases). V was trimmed by 4 bases and J by 3 bases, leaving 16 bases between them. The CDR3 contains 16 residues. From germline, CDR1 is LGHDT and CDR2 YNNKEL (reference sequence).

V gene TRBV7-9 combines with J gene TRBJ2-6, with 7 positions matching TRBD1. Germline CDR1 and CDR2: SEHNR and FQNEAQ (reference sequence). The CDR3 consists of 19 residues. Trimming removed 3 bases from V and 0 bases from J; junction bases left unmatched: 11. CDR3 in amino acids: CASSLSDRLIVSGANVLTF. The CDR3 nucleotides read TGTGCCAGCAGCTTGTCGGACAGGTTGATAGTCTCTGGGGCCAACGTCCTGACTTTC. Drawing the rest from reference TRBV7-9 and TRBJ2-6, the complete variable domain is DTGVSQNPRHKITKRGQNVTFRCDPISEHNRLYWYRQTLGQGPEFLTYFQNEAQLEKSRLLSDRFSAERPKGSFSTLEIQRTEQGDSAMYLCASSLSDRLIVSGANVLTFGAGSRLTVL.

The genes are TRBV30 and TRBJ2-5; a possible D gene is TRBD2 (6 bases). V lost 1 base and J 5 bases, leaving 17 bases between the germline ends. CDR3 length equals 15 residues. CDR1 is GTSNPN, CDR2 SVGIG, per germline (reference sequence). The CDR3 DNA is TGTGCCTGGAGTGCCGGGACTCGCCTCGGGGAGACCCAGTACTTC. It encodes CAWSAGTRLGETQYF.

This chain connects TRBV6-2 or TRBV6-3 to TRBJ2-1; D perhaps matches TRBD2 (6 bases). CDR1 MNHEY and CDR2 SVGEGT come from the germline V gene. The CDR3 contains 15 residues. With 3 bases removed from V and 5 bases from J, the gap between germline ends came to 14 bases. The CDR3 spells CASSYGGGPDNEQFF. The CDR3 DNA sequence: TGTGCCAGCAGTTATGGTGGAGGGCCAGACAATGAGCAGTTCTTC.

This clone was detected once. The chain employs TRBV5-6 and TRBJ2-7, with D possibly TRBD2 on 6 matching bases. The CDR3 spans 12 residues. Germline V CDR1 and CDR2: SGHDT, YYEEEE. The V end was cut by 3 bases, the J end by 3 bases, with 7 bases between. CDR3 protein: CASSSGSYEQYF. CDR3 nucleotide sequence: TGTGCCAGCAGCTCCGGGAGCTACGAGCAGTACTTC.

The chain has TRBV5-4 and TRBJ2-3, with D unresolved. The V gene's germline CDR1 is SGHNT and CDR2 YYREEE (reference sequence). The CDR3 totals 14 residues. V was trimmed by 0 bases and J by 0 bases, leaving 5 bases between them. The CDR3 DNA is TGTGCCAGCAGCTTGGACAAGAGCACAGATACGCAGTATTTT. Protein: CASSLDKSTDTQYF.

This clone has a single count. This chain connects TRBV5-1 to TRBJ1-2, with D hard to call. This CDR3 contains 12 residues. CDR1 and CDR2 (germline): SGHRS, YFSETQ. V lost 0 bases, J lost 6 bases, and 6 bases lay in between. CDR3 protein: CASSLVGDGYTF. For the CDR3, the DNA is TGCGCCAGCAGCTTGGTCGGGGATGGCTACACCTTC.

J is TRBJ1-5 and V is TRBV7-8; D uncertain. This CDR3 contains 13 residues. Trimming took 2 bases from V and 12 from J, leaving 14 bases between them. CDR1 and CDR2 from the germline V gene are SGHVS and FQNEAQ. The CDR3 DNA is TGTGCCAGCAGCTTAATAACTTCGTTAAACCAGCATTTT. It codes for CASSLITSLNQHF.

This chain uses TRBV4-2 with TRBJ2-3, with D perhaps matching TRBD1 (6 bases). The V gene lost 2 bases and the J gene lost 2 bases, with 17 bases spanning the gap. CDR3 length: 17 residues. Germline V gene sequence: CDR1 LGHNA, CDR2 YNFKEQ. The CDR3, as DNA: TGTGCCAGCAGCCAACCGCAACCGGGACACGCCACAGATACGCAGTATTTT. Encoded protein: CASSQPQPGHATDTQYF.

The J gene is TRBJ2-1, the V gene TRBV7-9; 9 nucleotides agree with TRBD2. This CDR3 region has 15 residues. Germline values: CDR1 SEHNR, CDR2 FQNEAQ (reference sequence). V shed 5 bases and J 2 bases; nucleotides not matched to a gene: 4. In DNA form, the CDR3 reads TGTGCCAGCAGCGCGAGCGGGAGGACCTACAATGAGCAGTTCTTC. Its translation is CASSASGRTYNEQFF. Combining the CDR3 with reference TRBV7-9 and TRBJ2-1 gives the whole variable domain DTGVSQNPRHKITKRGQNVTFRCDPISEHNRLYWYRQTLGQGPEFLTYFQNEAQLEKSRLLSDRFSAERPKGSFSTLEIQRTEQGDSAMYLCASSASGRTYNEQFFGPGTRLTVL.

This chain connects TRBV6-5 to TRBJ1-1; no firm D call. Trimming took off 5 bases at V and 8 bases at J, with 9 bases between the two ends. The CDR3 contains 11 residues. CDR1 is MNHEY and CDR2 is SVGAGI in the germline V gene. CDR3 amino acids: CASSPPREAFF. The CDR3 DNA follows: TGTGCCAGCAGTCCCCCCCGGGAAGCTTTCTTT.

On this clone itself: Because the CDR3's place on the DNA is in doubt, the DNA is left out and the CDR3 is given as listed by TCRdb. The chain joins TRBV6-2 or TRBV6-3 to TRBJ1-4; TRBD1 is the table's D call and was not checked against the DNA. CDR1 is MNHEY, CDR2 SVGEGT, per germline. The CDR3 is 14 residues long, ends included. CDR3: CASSFGQGSEKLLF.

This rearrangement joins TRBV12-5 to TRBJ2-5; 9 bases fit TRBD1. This CDR3 contains 13 residues. In germline, CDR1 is LGHNT, CDR2 FRNRAP. J lost 3 bases, V lost 6 bases, and 2 bases had no gene match. DNA for the CDR3: TGTGCTAGTGGCCGGACAGGGGAAGAGACCCAGTACTTC. This codes for CASGRTGEETQYF.

V is TRBV5-1 and J is TRBJ2-5; possible D gene TRBD1, 6 bases. The CDR3 is 14 amino acids. The V gene lost 3 bases and the J gene lost 4 bases, with 13 bases spanning the gap. Germline lookup yields CDR1 SGHRS and CDR2 YFSETQ. The CDR3 protein is CASSSPTGRETQYF. DNA for the CDR3: TGCGCCAGCAGCTCCCCGACAGGCCGAGAGACCCAGTACTTC.

V is TRBV4-1 and J is TRBJ1-5; weak D call: TRBD1 (6 bases). V was shortened by 4 bases and J by 9 bases, with 22 bases between the two germline ends. The length of the CDR3 is 16 residues. Germline CDR1 and CDR2: MGHRA and YSYEKL. The CDR3 nucleotides are TGCGCCAGCAGCCTAAACCCCCCAGGGGCTTACGGGCCCCAGCATTTT. This codes for CASSLNPPGAYGPQHF.

This clone has a single count. The V call is TRBV3-1 (or the pseudogene TRBV3-2), the J call TRBJ2-1; 9 nucleotides align to TRBD1. This CDR3 is built from 16 residues. V was pared by 4 bases and J by 4 bases, with 8 bases of the junction left unmatched. CDR1 is LGHDT, CDR2 YNNKEL, per germline (reference sequence). This CDR3 is CASSPHRTGDYNEQFF. The CDR3 nucleotides are TGTGCCAGCAGCCCTCACAGGACAGGGGATTACAATGAGCAGTTCTTC.

This sequence joins TRBV5-6 and TRBJ2-7, with D uncertain. V shed 4 bases and J shed 6 bases, with 11 bases lying between them. The CDR3 covers 12 residues. Germline V gives CDR1 SGHDT, CDR2 YYEEEE. The CDR3 DNA follows: TGTGCCAGCAGCCCGGGTCGGAGCGAGCAGTACTTC. Translated, it gives CASSPGRSEQYF. Based on the CDR3 plus reference TRBV5-6 and TRBJ2-7, the full variable domain is DAGVTQSPTHLIKTRGQQVTLRCSPKSGHDTVSWYQQALGQGPQFIFQYYEEEERQRGNFPDRFSGHQFPNYSSELNVNALLLGDSALYLCASSPGRSEQYFGPGTRLTVT.

The chain links TRBV6-5 to TRBJ2-3, with a possible D match to TRBD1 (6 bases). Germline assignment: CDR1 MNHEY and CDR2 SVGAGI. The CDR3 extends over 13 amino acids. With 10 bases removed from V and 5 bases from J, the gap between germline ends came to 16 bases. CDR3 region: CATSQGLVDTQYF. The DNA for the CDR3 is TGTGCCACCTCTCAGGGGCTGGTAGATACGCAGTATTTT.

This chain connects TRBV28 to TRBJ2-3; possible D gene TRBD2, 5 bases. The CDR3 consists of 14 residues. Looked up from germline, CDR1 is MDHEN and CDR2 is SYDVKM. The germline V and J ends were trimmed by 2 bases and 2 bases, with 8 bases remaining between them. The CDR3 sequence: CASSLERNTDTQYF. For the CDR3, the DNA is TGTGCCAGCAGTTTAGAGCGGAACACAGATACGCAGTATTTT.

This clone is a singleton in its sample. The chain employs TRBV7-9 and TRBJ2-3; 12 nucleotides align to TRBD2. The V segment lost 5 bases and the J segment 6 bases; nucleotides outside the gene matches: 6. This CDR3 spans 15 amino acids. The germline V gene has CDR1 SEHNR and CDR2 FQNEAQ (reference sequence). This CDR3 reads CASSRLAGGPDTQYF. DNA for the CDR3: TGTGCCAGCAGCCGTCTAGCGGGAGGGCCGGATACGCAGTATTTT.

In this sample, this clone turned up once. The genes are TRBV19 and TRBJ2-7; 8 bases fit TRBD1. Germline assignment: CDR1 LNHDA and CDR2 SQIVND (reference sequence). After removal of 3 bases from V and 1 base from J, the junction contained 5 bases not matched to a gene. CDR3 length equals 15 residues. The CDR3 DNA reads TGTGCCAGTAGTATTGAGGACAGGGTATCCTACGAGCAGTACTTC. Protein product: CASSIEDRVSYEQYF.

V gene TRBV9 combines with J gene TRBJ1-5; 8 bases map to TRBD1. The CDR3 sequence is 14 residues long. Germline assignment: CDR1 SGDLS and CDR2 YYNGEE. V lost 3 bases and J lost 6; bases outside the gene matches: 5. The CDR3 coding sequence is TGTGCCAGCAGCGCAGGGGGCGCGGGTCAGCCCCAGCATTTT. Protein: CASSAGGAGQPQHF. Full variable domain (rest looked up from reference TRBV9 and TRBJ1-5): DSGVTQTPKHLITATGQRVTLRCSPRSGDLSVYWYQQSLDQGLQFLIQYYNGEERAKGNILERFSAQQFPDLHSELNLSSLELGDSALYFCASSAGGAGQPQHFGDGTRLSIL.

This clone showed up just once. V gene TRBV7-8 combines with J gene TRBJ2-1; 9 nucleotides line up with TRBD1. The CDR3 runs 15 residues. Germline V gives CDR1 SGHVS, CDR2 FQNEAQ. With V trimmed by 3 bases and J by 8 bases, 8 bases remained unmatched. The DNA for the CDR3 is TGTGCCAGCAGCTTTAGCCGGACAGGGGTCGATGAGCAGTTCTTC. It translates to CASSFSRTGVDEQFF.

The chain recombines TRBV15 with TRBJ1-6; 9 nucleotides align to TRBD1. J lost 9 bases, V lost 6 bases, and 9 bases had no gene match. The CDR3 spans 15 residues. Germline V gene lookup returns CDR1 LNHNV and CDR2 YYDKDF (reference sequence). DNA of the CDR3: TGTGCCACCAGACAGGGGGCTCTAAGGTCTTCACCCCTCCACTTT. It specifies CATRQGALRSSPLHF.

This clone has only a few counts. The chain has TRBV29-1 and TRBJ1-2, with D unclear. CDR3 length: 13 amino acids. Deletions cut 3 bases from V and 4 bases from J, with 12 bases between. Germline lookup yields CDR1 SQVTM and CDR2 ANQGSEA. The CDR3 DNA sequence: TGCAGCGTTGATCTGACTGAGGTCTATGGCTACACCTTC. It specifies CSVDLTEVYGYTF.

V usage is TRBV12-2 and J usage is TRBJ1-2. TRBV12-2 is a pseudogene. This CDR3 has 15 residues. CDR3 residues: CASRLVGGRVYGYTF. In DNA, the CDR3 is TGTGCAAGTCGCTTAGTCGGGGGGAGGGTCTATGGCTACACCTTC.

The chain recombines TRBV18 with TRBJ1-1; maybe TRBD1 (6 bases). Trimming removed 4 bases at V and 1 base at J, with 10 bases between. Germline assignment: CDR1 KGHSH and CDR2 LQKENI. The CDR3 has 14 amino acids. CDR3 nucleotides: TGTGCCAGCTCACTTCAGGGGAGGAACACTGAAGCTTTCTTT. This codes for CASSLQGRNTEAFF. Based on the CDR3 plus reference TRBV18 and TRBJ1-1, the full variable domain is NAGVMQNPRHLVRRRGQEARLRCSPMKGHSHVYWYRQLPEEGLKFMVYLQKENIIDESGMPKERFSAEFPKEGPSILRIQQVVRGDSAAYFCASSLQGRNTEAFFGQGTRLTVV.

This clone was detected only once. The gene calls are TRBV30 and TRBJ1-2; maybe TRBD1 (6 bases). This CDR3 region has 14 residues. Per germline, CDR1 GTSNPN and CDR2 SVGIG (reference sequence). V dropped 0 bases and J dropped 2 bases, with 10 bases sitting between them. The CDR3 sequence: CAWSVTGQNYGYTF. The DNA for the CDR3 is TGTGCCTGGAGTGTAACAGGACAGAACTATGGCTACACCTTC. Together with reference TRBV30 and TRBJ1-2, the CDR3 gives the full variable domain: SQTIHQWPATLVQPVGSPLSLECTVEGTSNPNLYWYRQAAGRGLQLLFYSVGIGQISSEVPQNLSASRPQDRQFILSSKKLLLSDSGFYLCAWSVTGQNYGYTFGSGTRLTVV.